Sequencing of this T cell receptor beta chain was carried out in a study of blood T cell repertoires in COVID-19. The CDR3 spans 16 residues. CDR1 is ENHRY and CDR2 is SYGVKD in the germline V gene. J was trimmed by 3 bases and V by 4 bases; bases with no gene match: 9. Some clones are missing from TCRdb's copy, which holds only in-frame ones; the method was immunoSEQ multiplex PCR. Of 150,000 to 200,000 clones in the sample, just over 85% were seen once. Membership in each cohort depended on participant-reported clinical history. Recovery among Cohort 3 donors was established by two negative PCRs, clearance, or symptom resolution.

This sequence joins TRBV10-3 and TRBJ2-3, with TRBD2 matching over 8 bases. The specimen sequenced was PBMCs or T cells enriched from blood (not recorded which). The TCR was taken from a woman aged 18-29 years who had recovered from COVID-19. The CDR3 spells CAISGAGPGGTDTQYF. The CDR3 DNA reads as TGTGCCATCAGTGGCGCTGGACCGGGGGGGACAGATACGCAGTATTTT.